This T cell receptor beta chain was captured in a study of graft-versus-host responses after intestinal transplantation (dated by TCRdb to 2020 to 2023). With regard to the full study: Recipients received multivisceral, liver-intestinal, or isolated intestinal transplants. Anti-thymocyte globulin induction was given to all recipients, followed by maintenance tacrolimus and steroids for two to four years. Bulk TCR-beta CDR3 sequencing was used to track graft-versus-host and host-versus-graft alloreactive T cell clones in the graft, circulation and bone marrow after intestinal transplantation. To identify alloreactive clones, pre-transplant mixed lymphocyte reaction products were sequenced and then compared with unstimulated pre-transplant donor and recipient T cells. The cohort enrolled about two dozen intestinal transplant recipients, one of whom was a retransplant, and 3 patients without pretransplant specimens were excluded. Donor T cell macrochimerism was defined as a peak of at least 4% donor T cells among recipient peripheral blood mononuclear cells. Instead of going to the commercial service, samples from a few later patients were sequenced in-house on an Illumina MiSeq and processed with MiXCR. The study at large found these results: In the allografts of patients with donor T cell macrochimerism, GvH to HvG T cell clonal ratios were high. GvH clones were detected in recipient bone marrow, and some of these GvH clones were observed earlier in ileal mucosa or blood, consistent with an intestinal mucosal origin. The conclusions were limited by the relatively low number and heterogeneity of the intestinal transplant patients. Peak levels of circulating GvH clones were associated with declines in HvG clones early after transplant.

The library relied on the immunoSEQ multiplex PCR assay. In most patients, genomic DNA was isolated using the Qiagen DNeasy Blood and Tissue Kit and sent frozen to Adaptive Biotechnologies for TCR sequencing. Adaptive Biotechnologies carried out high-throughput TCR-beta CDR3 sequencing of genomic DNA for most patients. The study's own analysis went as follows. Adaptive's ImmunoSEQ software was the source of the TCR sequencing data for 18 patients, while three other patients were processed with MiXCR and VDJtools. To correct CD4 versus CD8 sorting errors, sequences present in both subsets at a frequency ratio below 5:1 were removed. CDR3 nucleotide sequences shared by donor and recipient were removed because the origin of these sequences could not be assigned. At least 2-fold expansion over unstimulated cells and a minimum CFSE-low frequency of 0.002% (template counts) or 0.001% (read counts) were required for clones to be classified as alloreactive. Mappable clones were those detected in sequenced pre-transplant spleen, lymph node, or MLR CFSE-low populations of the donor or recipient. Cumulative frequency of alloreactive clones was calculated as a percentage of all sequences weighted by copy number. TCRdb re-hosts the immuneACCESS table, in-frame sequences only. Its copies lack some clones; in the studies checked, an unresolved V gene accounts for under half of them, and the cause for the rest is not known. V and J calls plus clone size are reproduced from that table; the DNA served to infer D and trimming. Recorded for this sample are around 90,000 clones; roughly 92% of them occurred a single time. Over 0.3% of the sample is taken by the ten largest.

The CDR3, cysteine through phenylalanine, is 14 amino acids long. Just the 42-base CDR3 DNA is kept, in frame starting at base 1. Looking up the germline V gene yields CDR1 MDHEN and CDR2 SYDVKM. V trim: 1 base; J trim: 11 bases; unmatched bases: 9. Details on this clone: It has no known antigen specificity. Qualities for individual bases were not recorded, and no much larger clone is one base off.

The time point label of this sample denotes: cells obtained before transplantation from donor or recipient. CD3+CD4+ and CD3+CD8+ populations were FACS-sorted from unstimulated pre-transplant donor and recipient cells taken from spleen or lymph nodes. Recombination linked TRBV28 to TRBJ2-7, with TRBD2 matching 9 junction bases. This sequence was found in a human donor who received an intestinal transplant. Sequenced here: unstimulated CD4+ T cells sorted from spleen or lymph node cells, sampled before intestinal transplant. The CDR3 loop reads CASSLFLAGPKEYF. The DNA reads TGTGCCAGCAGTTTATTTCTAGCGGGACCCAAGGAGTACTTC.